Below, 21 T cell receptor beta chains from the same sample are listed, as sequenced in a study of shared clonotypes between healthy human individuals. Naive CD8 cells lacked CD45RO, underwent positive selection for CCR7 and left out terminally differentiated effector memory CD45RA+ cells. TCRdb's table, derived via immunoSEQ multiplex PCR, lists solely in-frame clones and lacks some. The sample shows millions of clones, approximately 94% of them seen only once. Material: naive CD8+ T cells from PBMCs. The receptors were gathered from a man younger than 30 in good health. Some clones in this sample may be carry-over from other donors' samples.

The chain uses TRBV7-9 and TRBJ2-5; 8 bases align to TRBD2. Germline V CDR1 and CDR2: SEHNR, FQNEAQ (reference sequence). Trimming cost V 3 bases and J 3 bases; bases outside gene matches: 6. There are 15 residues in the CDR3. The CDR3 protein is CASSFVSGEKETQYF. CDR3 coding DNA: TGTGCCAGCAGCTTCGTTAGCGGGGAAAAAGAGACCCAGTACTTC.

The V call is TRBV1, the J call TRBJ2-6. TRBV1 is flagged as a pseudogene. The CDR3 consists of 12 residues. The CDR3: CTSKSRANVLTF. In DNA form, the CDR3 reads TGCACCAGCAAAAGTCGGGCCAACGTCCTGACTTTC.

This clone was observed a single time. The chain joins TRBV5-4 to TRBJ2-6, with D uncertain. From germline, CDR1 is SGHNT and CDR2 YYREEE (reference sequence). Trimming removed 4 bases from V and 0 bases from J, with 8 bases in between. The CDR3 is made up of 15 amino acids. The CDR3 here is CASSGSSSGANVLTF. The CDR3 bases are TGTGCCAGCAGCGGCAGTTCCTCTGGGGCCAACGTCCTGACTTTC.

This clone has a single count. Here the CDR3 DNA reads TGTGCCAGCAGCTTGAACAGGTTTGGTGATGAGCAGTTCTTC. It is translated as CASSLNRFGDEQFF. The V gene is TRBV7-9, the J gene TRBJ2-1; D may be TRBD1 (5 bases). Germline V CDR1 and CDR2: SEHNR, FQNEAQ (reference sequence). This CDR3 spans 14 amino acids. V gave up 3 bases and J gave up 8 bases, with 14 bases separating them.

This sequence joins TRBV28 and TRBJ2-7, with TRBD1 identical over 7 bases. The germline gives CDR1 MDHEN, CDR2 SYDVKM. CDR3 size: 14 residues. V shed 5 bases, J shed 5 bases, and the junction held 9 bases outside the gene matches. The CDR3 coding sequence is TGTGCCAGCAGTCCCTCCCCAGGGGGTCACGAGCAGTACTTC. It specifies CASSPSPGGHEQYF.

This clone was observed a single time. The V gene is TRBV9, the J gene TRBJ1-3; 7 nucleotides align to TRBD1. CDR1 is SGDLS and CDR2 is YYNGEE in the germline V gene. The CDR3 contains 18 residues. Unmatched junction bases numbered 13, after V lost 4 bases and J lost 0 bases. DNA of the CDR3: TGTGCCAGCAGCCTAGCTCTGGACAGGCCCCACTCTGGAAACACCATATATTTT. Protein: CASSLALDRPHSGNTIYF.

The CDR3 DNA sequence: TGTGCCAGCAGCGAGATCAGGGGGGCCTACGAGCAGTACTTC. As protein: CASSEIRGAYEQYF. J is TRBJ2-7 and V is TRBV11-2; D may be TRBD1 (7 bases). The CDR3 is made up of 14 amino acids. Germline loops: CDR1 SGHAT, CDR2 FQNNGV. V was cut by 5 bases and J by 2 bases, with 13 bases left in between. The full variable domain, its missing parts supplied by reference TRBV11-2 and TRBJ2-7, is EAGVAQSPRYKIIEKRQSVAFWCNPISGHATLYWYQQILGQGPKLLIQFQNNGVVDDSQLPKDRFSAERLKGVDSTLKIQPAKLEDSAVYLCASSEIRGAYEQYFGPGTRLTVT.

This sequence joins TRBV6-5 and TRBJ1-1, with D perhaps matching TRBD1 (5 bases). Germline CDR1 is MNHEY and CDR2 is SVGAGI. V was clipped by 8 bases and J by 1 base, with 8 bases between them. This CDR3 contains 12 residues. CDR3 coding DNA: TGTGCCAGCCCGGGGGGGAACACTGAAGCTTTCTTT. The encoded protein is CASPGGNTEAFF.

This rearrangement joins TRBV10-3 to TRBJ2-7; 7 bases align to TRBD2. CDR3 length equals 18 residues. Trimming cost V 4 bases and J 5 bases; bases outside gene matches: 20. CDR1 and CDR2 from the germline V gene are ENHRY and SYGVKD. The CDR3 is CAISGRVLADPSVHEQYF. The CDR3, as DNA: TGTGCCATCAGTGGGAGGGTTCTAGCGGACCCCAGCGTCCACGAGCAGTACTTC.

The chain uses TRBV7-3 and TRBJ1-1; maybe TRBD1 (5 bases). The CDR3 covers 17 residues. V lost 0 bases, J lost 9 bases, and 23 bases lay in between. Looked up from germline, CDR1 is SGHTA and CDR2 is FQGTGA. Written as DNA, the CDR3 is TGTGCCAGCAGCTTAACGGTGGGGGATTTGTGGGCGGAAAAAGCTTTCTTT. This gives the protein CASSLTVGDLWAEKAFF. The full variable domain, completed using reference TRBV7-3 and TRBJ1-1, is GAGVSQTPSNKVTEKGKYVELRCDPISGHTALYWYRQSLGQGPEFLIYFQGTGAADDSGLPNDRFFAVRPEGSVSTLKIQRTERGDSAVYLCASSLTVGDLWAEKAFFGQGTRLTVV.

The rearrangement uses TRBV18 and TRBJ1-4, with TRBD1 identical over 7 bases. The CDR3 sequence is 18 residues long. V lost 4 bases and J lost 0; bases outside the gene matches: 11. Germline CDR1 and CDR2: KGHSH and LQKENI. This chain's CDR3 is CASSLTGQPVATNEKLFF. In DNA, the CDR3 is TGTGCCAGCTCACTGACAGGGCAACCGGTTGCAACTAATGAAAAACTGTTTTTT. The whole variable domain, remainder taken from reference TRBV18 and TRBJ1-4, is NAGVMQNPRHLVRRRGQEARLRCSPMKGHSHVYWYRQLPEEGLKFMVYLQKENIIDESGMPKERFSAEFPKEGPSILRIQQVVRGDSAAYFCASSLTGQPVATNEKLFFGSGTQLSVL.

The chain carries TRBV7-6 and TRBJ2-3, with TRBD1 matching over 11 bases. This CDR3 has 15 amino acids. The V segment lost 6 bases and the J segment 7 bases; nucleotides outside the gene matches: 9. CDR1 and CDR2 (germline): SGHVS, FNYEAQ. The CDR3 here is CASRLGTGGFNTQYF. The CDR3 bases are TGTGCCAGCAGACTAGGGACAGGGGGATTTAATACGCAGTATTTT.

There are a few counts of this clone. V and J are TRBV27 and TRBJ1-2, with D perhaps matching TRBD1 (5 bases). This CDR3 region has 13 residues. Deletions cut 6 bases from V and 6 bases from J, with 14 bases between. Germline V gene data show CDR1 as MNHEY and CDR2 as SMNVEV (reference sequence). For the CDR3, the DNA is TGTGCCAGCAGCCAATTTGGGGCGGATGGCTACACCTTC. Translated: CASSQFGADGYTF.

The V and J genes are TRBV4-3 and TRBJ1-3; D is unresolved. Germline CDR1 LGHNA, CDR2 YSLEER. Trimming cost V 1 base and J 4 bases, with 11 bases left between them. The CDR3 sequence is 15 residues long. CDR3 DNA: TGCGCCAGCAGCCAAGTAGAACAGAGGGGAAACACCATATATTTT. Amino acid sequence: CASSQVEQRGNTIYF.

The CDR3 loop reads CASSIPGATNEKLFF. The CDR3 bases are TGTGCCAGCAGCATTCCAGGGGCAACTAATGAAAAACTGTTTTTT. The J gene is TRBJ1-4, the V gene TRBV7-9, with D possibly matching TRBD1 (6 bases). The germline CDR1 and CDR2 sequences are SEHNR and FQNEAQ (reference sequence). This CDR3 region has 15 residues. V gave up 5 bases and J gave up 0 bases, with 10 bases separating them.

The table lists this clone with a count of one. The V gene is TRBV4-1, the J gene TRBJ2-7; TRBD2 is a possible D gene (6 bases). CDR3 length: 16 amino acids. V lost 2 bases to trimming and J lost 2 bases, with 16 bases between them. Germline lookup yields CDR1 MGHRA and CDR2 YSYEKL. CDR3 amino acids: CASSQTRIADPYEQYF. The CDR3 nucleotides are TGCGCCAGCAGCCAAACCCGTATAGCGGACCCCTACGAGCAGTACTTC.

The chain carries TRBV6-1 and TRBJ2-1; TRBD2 aligns across 7 bases. V was pared by 6 bases and J by 1 base, with 6 bases of the junction left unmatched. Germline CDR1 is MNHNS and CDR2 is SASEGT. The CDR3 runs 15 residues. CDR3 DNA: TGTGCCAGCAGGGGGGGAGGGGAATCCTACAATGAGCAGTTCTTC. Translation: CASRGGGESYNEQFF.

The V gene is TRBV6-1, the J gene TRBJ2-7; possible D gene TRBD2, 5 bases. Trimming took off 2 bases at V and 0 bases at J, with 17 bases between the two ends. The length of the CDR3 is 17 residues. Germline assignment: CDR1 MNHNS and CDR2 SASEGT. The CDR3 nucleotides read TGTGCCAGCAGTGAACGGCGGGTTCTCGCCTCCTCCTACGAGCAGTACTTC. This gives the protein CASSERRVLASSYEQYF.

The chain employs TRBV7-9 and TRBJ2-5; D could derive from TRBD1 or TRBD2 (5 bases each). Trimming stripped 4 bases from V and 3 bases from J, with 15 bases between. The CDR3 spans 15 residues. CDR1 and CDR2 (germline): SEHNR, FQNEAQ (reference sequence). DNA of the CDR3: TGTGCCAGCAGCTCCTCTGGGGACGAAGAAGAGACCCAGTACTTC. Amino acids: CASSSSGDEEETQYF. The full variable domain, completed using reference TRBV7-9 and TRBJ2-5, is DTGVSQNPRHKITKRGQNVTFRCDPISEHNRLYWYRQTLGQGPEFLTYFQNEAQLEKSRLLSDRFSAERPKGSFSTLEIQRTEQGDSAMYLCASSSSGDEEETQYFGPGTRLLVL.

V is TRBV4-1 and J is TRBJ1-5; TRBD1 is a possible D gene (5 bases). Germline V gene sequence: CDR1 MGHRA, CDR2 YSYEKL. CDR3 length equals 15 residues. Trimming took 1 base from V and 4 from J, leaving 11 bases between them. CDR3 coding DNA: TGCGCCAGCAGCCAAGGCGACAGTAGTAATCAGCCCCAGCATTTT. Translated, it gives CASSQGDSSNQPQHF.

The gene calls are TRBV27 and TRBJ1-3; D might be TRBD1 (5 bases). Germline CDR1 is MNHEY and CDR2 is SMNVEV (reference sequence). The V end lost 8 bases, the J end lost 0 bases, and 14 bases lay between the germline ends. The CDR3 sequence is 15 residues long. For the CDR3, the DNA is TGTGCCAGCGGGGAAGACAGATTCTCTGGAAACACCATATATTTT. Protein: CASGEDRFSGNTIYF.